One and the same sample provided the 6 T cell receptor beta chains below, sequenced in a study of PD-L1 blockade in urothelial cancer. Profiling relied on immunoSEQ multiplex PCR, and the TCRdb table lists in-frame clones only, not all of them. This sample has about 91,000 clones, with around 78% found just once. Sample time point: peripheral blood 6 weeks after treatment start. Sequencing was performed on PBMCs, taken around atezolizumab (anti-PD-L1) treatment. The receptors originated from a man aged 70 or older with urothelial cancer.

The genes are TRBV19 and TRBJ1-6; no definite D call. The CDR3 has 12 residues. CDR1 and CDR2 from the germline V gene are LNHDA and SQIVND (reference sequence). The V end was cut by 1 base, the J end by 8 bases, with 3 bases between. In nucleotides, the CDR3 is TGTGCCAGTAGTATAGGCGATTCACCCCTCCACTTT. It translates to CASSIGDSPLHF.

The table lists this clone with a count of one. The chain is built from TRBV18 and TRBJ2-1; perhaps TRBD2 as D (6 bases). Deletions cut 3 bases from V and 6 bases from J, with 15 bases between. The CDR3 totals 15 residues. The germline V gene has CDR1 KGHSH and CDR2 LQKENI. The CDR3 region has the DNA TGTGCCAGCTCACCCCCCGGGACTCGACTCAATGAGCAGTTCTTC. Translation: CASSPPGTRLNEQFF.

The chain couples TRBV7-9 to TRBJ2-1; D is unresolved. There are 12 residues in the CDR3. V lost 5 bases and J lost 10, with 12 bases in between. The germline CDR1 and CDR2 sequences are SEHNR and FQNEAQ (reference sequence). The CDR3 region is CASSIEATEQFF. The CDR3 DNA is TGTGCCAGCAGCATCGAGGCGACGGAGCAGTTCTTC.

The chain carries TRBV7-9 and TRBJ1-5; D unclear. This CDR3 is 14 amino acids long. CDR1 is SEHNR and CDR2 is FQNEAQ in the germline V gene (reference sequence). Between the trimmed V and J ends, which lost 5 bases and 6 bases, there was a span of 14 bases. CDR3 bases: TGTGCCAGCAGCCCTGACGGGGAGGGTCAGCCCCAGCATTTT. This translates into CASSPDGEGQPQHF.

This clone was recorded once. The V call is TRBV7-8, the J call TRBJ2-3, with 8 bases identical to TRBD1. The germline V gene encodes CDR1 SGHVS and CDR2 FQNEAQ. The CDR3 is 14 residues long. V was clipped by 5 bases and J by 1 base; unmatched bases: 2. The CDR3 loop is CASSPTGGTDTQYF. Here the CDR3 DNA reads TGTGCCAGCAGCCCGACAGGGGGCACAGATACGCAGTATTTT.

V gene TRBV2 combines with J gene TRBJ1-6; 9 nucleotides match TRBD1. V lost 1 base to trimming and J lost 11 bases; unmatched junction nucleotides: 3. The V gene's germline CDR1 is SNHLY and CDR2 FYNNEI. The CDR3 spans 14 residues. The CDR3 DNA reads as TGTGCCAGCAGTGAAGGGAGGGACAGGGCACCCCTCCACTTT. Translating gives CASSEGRDRAPLHF.